This T cell receptor (beta chain) was sequenced during a study of metastatic and nonmetastatic thyroid tumors. Study-level information: Repertoire comparisons spanned blood and tumor or nodule tissue from malignant and benign thyroid patients.

Many counts were recorded for this clone. In germline, CDR1 is SGHAT, CDR2 FQNNGV. The length of the CDR3 is 14 residues. Trimming pared 1 base from V and 7 bases from J, leaving 14 bases between. TCRdb recomputed clones from the PCR reads via MiXCR. The data hold about 52,000 clones, with approximately 17% observed a single time. The entire patient cohort was treatment-naive prior to thyroid surgery. The sample taken for sequencing was blood. This receptor was taken from a female donor with papillary thyroid cancer or a benign thyroid nodule (not recorded which). Some clones in this sample may be carry-over from other donors' samples. The chain employs TRBV11-2 and TRBJ2-7, with a weak D call TRBD2 (6 bases). The CDR3 sequence is CASSLGWSGGEQYF. The CDR3 coding sequence is TGTGCCAGCAGCTTAGGGTGGAGTGGGGGGGAGCAGTACTTC.